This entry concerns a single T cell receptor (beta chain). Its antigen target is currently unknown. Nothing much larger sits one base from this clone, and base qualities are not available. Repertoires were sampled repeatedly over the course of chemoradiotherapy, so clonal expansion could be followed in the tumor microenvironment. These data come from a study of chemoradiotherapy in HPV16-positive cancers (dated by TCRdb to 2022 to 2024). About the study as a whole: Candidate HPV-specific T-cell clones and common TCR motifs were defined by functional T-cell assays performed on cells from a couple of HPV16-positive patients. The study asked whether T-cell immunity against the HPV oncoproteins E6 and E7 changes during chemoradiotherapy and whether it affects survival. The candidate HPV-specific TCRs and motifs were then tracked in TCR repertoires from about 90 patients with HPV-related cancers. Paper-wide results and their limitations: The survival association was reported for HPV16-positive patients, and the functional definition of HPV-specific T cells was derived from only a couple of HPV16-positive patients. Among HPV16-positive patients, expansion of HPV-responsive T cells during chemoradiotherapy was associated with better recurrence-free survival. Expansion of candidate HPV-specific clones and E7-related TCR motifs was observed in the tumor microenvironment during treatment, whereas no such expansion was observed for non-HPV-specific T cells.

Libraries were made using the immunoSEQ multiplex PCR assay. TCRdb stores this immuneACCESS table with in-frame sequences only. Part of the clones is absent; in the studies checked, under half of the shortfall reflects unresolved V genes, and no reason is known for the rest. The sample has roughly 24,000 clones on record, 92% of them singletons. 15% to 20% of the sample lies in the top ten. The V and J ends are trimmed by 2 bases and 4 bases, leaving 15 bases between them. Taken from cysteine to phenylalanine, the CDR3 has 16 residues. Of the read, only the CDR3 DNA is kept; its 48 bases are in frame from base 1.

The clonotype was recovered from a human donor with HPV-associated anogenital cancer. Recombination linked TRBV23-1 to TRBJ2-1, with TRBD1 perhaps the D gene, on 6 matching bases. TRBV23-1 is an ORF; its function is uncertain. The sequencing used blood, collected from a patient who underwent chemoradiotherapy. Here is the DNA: TGCGCCAGCAGTCAAGCAACCCCAGGGGCGTACAATGAGCAGTTCTTC. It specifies CASSQATPGAYNEQFF.